This is a list of T cell receptor beta chains from one sample in a study of vaccination and CD4 T cells after COVID-19. For these TCRs, the target antigens are not known. TCRdb used MiXCR to reprocess the PCR reads, holding one entry per CDR3 protein. Of 15,000 to 25,000 distinct CDR3 sequences in the sample, roughly 50% were seen once. Sequenced: CD4+ T cells from blood, cultured in vitro. Receptors originate from a human donor who had recovered from COVID-19. Both conserved end residues are part of each CDR3. Each record gives: clone size, V gene, D gene, J gene, CDR3 protein, CDR3 DNA. The D gene is left open where the match is weak. For some rows the clone size is stated as once, few or many, or as a class when expanded; others skip it.

size: once
V: TRBV6-4
D: NA
J: TRBJ2-1
CDR3: CASSETGLSEQFF
DNA: TGTGCCAGCAGTGAAACTGGGTTGAGTGAGCAGTTCTTC

size: few
V: TRBV6-1
D: TRBD2
J: TRBJ2-1
CDR3: CASSEEPTSGSLNEQFF
DNA: TGTGCCAGCAGTGAAGAACCGACTAGCGGGTCGCTCAATGAGCAGTTCTTC

size: few
V: TRBV19
D: NA
J: TRBJ2-5
CDR3: CASSIGNKETQYF
DNA: TGTGCCAGTAGTATAGGGAATAAAGAGACCCAGTACTTC

size: NA
V: TRBV7-2
D: TRBD2
J: TRBJ2-5
CDR3: CASSFAGAIAETQYF
DNA: TGTGCCAGCAGCTTTGCGGGAGCGATTGCGGAGACCCAGTACTTC

size: NA
V: TRBV27
D: NA
J: TRBJ2-2
CDR3: CASSLRLTGELFF
DNA: TGTGCCAGCAGTCTTCGCCTCACCGGGGAGCTGTTTTTT

size: NA
V: TRBV7-6
D: TRBD2
J: TRBJ2-1
CDR3: CASSLGGGDYNEQFF
DNA: TGTGCCAGCAGCTTAGGCGGGGGGGACTACAATGAGCAGTTCTTC

size: NA
V: TRBV10-3
D: NA
J: TRBJ1-1
CDR3: CAITSSETGPSEAFF
DNA: TGTGCCATCACCTCATCGGAGACAGGACCCTCGGAAGCTTTCTTT

size: few
V: TRBV7-8
D: NA
J: TRBJ1-2
CDR3: CASSFQGHQPYGYTF
DNA: TGTGCCAGCAGCTTCCAGGGACATCAGCCCTATGGCTACACCTTC

size: NA
V: TRBV18
D: TRBD2
J: TRBJ2-7
CDR3: CASSPPRGRVGSYEQYF
DNA: TGTGCCAGCTCACCCCCCCGAGGGAGGGTGGGCTCCTACGAGCAGTACTTC

size: NA
V: TRBV7-2
D: NA
J: TRBJ2-7
CDR3: CASSFGKSSYEQYF
DNA: TGTGCCAGCAGCTTCGGGAAGAGCTCCTACGAGCAGTACTTC

size: few
V: TRBV7-8
D: NA
J: TRBJ1-1
CDR3: CASSGSGWNTEAFF
DNA: TGTGCCAGCAGCGGATCAGGGTGGAACACTGAAGCTTTCTTT

size: NA
V: TRBV28
D: TRBD2
J: TRBJ2-1
CDR3: CASSGTSYNEQFF
DNA: TGTGCCAGCAGTGGGACTAGCTACAATGAGCAGTTCTTC

size: NA
V: TRBV18
D: TRBD1
J: TRBJ1-2
CDR3: CASSQDRGNYGYTF
DNA: TGTGCCAGCTCACAGGACAGGGGGAACTATGGCTACACCTTC

size: NA
V: TRBV20-1
D: NA
J: TRBJ2-2
CDR3: CSASGTGELFF
DNA: TGCAGTGCTAGCGGCACCGGGGAGCTGTTTTTT

size: NA
V: TRBV12-5
D: NA
J: TRBJ2-7
CDR3: CASGLGDGLEQYF
DNA: TGTGCTAGTGGTTTGGGGGACGGGCTCGAGCAGTACTTC

size: NA
V: TRBV11-2
D: NA
J: TRBJ2-7
CDR3: CASSLVLSRTHF
DNA: TGTGCCAGCAGCTTAGTCTTATCTCGGACTCACTTC

size: NA
V: TRBV6-5
D: TRBD1
J: TRBJ2-5
CDR3: CASSFTRPGTVEETQYF
DNA: TGTGCCAGCAGTTTCACGCGCCCGGGGACAGTAGAGGAGACCCAGTACTTC

size: NA
V: TRBV20-1
D: NA
J: TRBJ2-1
CDR3: CSALDGGRGDEQFF
DNA: TGCAGTGCCCTAGATGGTGGGAGAGGCGATGAGCAGTTCTTC

size: NA
V: TRBV6-5
D: TRBD1
J: TRBJ1-2
CDR3: CANSYGTDYGYTF
DNA: TGTGCCAACAGTTATGGGACAGACTATGGCTACACCTTC

size: NA
V: TRBV7-3
D: NA
J: TRBJ1-4
CDR3: CAEVRGKLFF
DNA: TGTGCCGAGGTGAGGGGAAAACTGTTTTTT

size: NA
V: TRBV7-8
D: NA
J: TRBJ2-1
CDR3: CASSATSFGTNNEQFF
DNA: TGTGCCAGCAGCGCGACTAGTTTCGGGACCAACAATGAGCAGTTCTTC

size: NA
V: TRBV7-9
D: NA
J: TRBJ2-7
CDR3: CASSFSSGTWHEQYF
DNA: TGTGCCAGCAGCTTTTCGTCAGGAACTTGGCACGAGCAGTACTTC

size: NA
V: TRBV5-4
D: NA
J: TRBJ1-1
CDR3: CASSERGGNTEAFF
DNA: TGTGCCAGCAGTGAGAGGGGGGGAAACACTGAAGCTTTCTTT

size: NA
V: TRBV6-1
D: NA
J: TRBJ2-1
CDR3: CATAQGVGEQFF
DNA: TGTGCCACTGCTCAGGGTGTCGGGGAGCAGTTCTTC

size: few
V: TRBV23-1
D: NA
J: TRBJ2-1
CDR3: CASLAGEQFF
DNA: TGCGCCAGTCTGGCGGGTGAGCAGTTCTTC

size: once
V: TRBV28
D: TRBD1
J: TRBJ2-7
CDR3: CASSLQGDKQYF
DNA: TGTGCCAGCAGCCTCCAGGGGGACAAGCAGTACTTC

size: NA
V: TRBV7-8
D: TRBD2
J: TRBJ2-1
CDR3: CASSQTSGRAFEQFF
DNA: TGTGCCAGCAGCCAGACTAGCGGGAGGGCCTTTGAGCAGTTCTTC

size: NA
V: TRBV20-1
D: NA
J: TRBJ2-2
CDR3: CSARKVGGLDTGELFF
DNA: TGCAGTGCTAGAAAGGTCGGGGGTTTGGACACCGGGGAGCTGTTTTTT

size: NA
V: TRBV6-2/TRBV6-3
D: NA
J: TRBJ2-7
CDR3: CASSSGATEGVHEQYF
DNA: TGTGCCAGCAGTTCCGGAGCGACAGAAGGTGTCCACGAGCAGTACTTC

size: NA
V: TRBV6-1
D: TRBD1
J: TRBJ1-2
CDR3: CASSTRGQGHYGYTF
DNA: TGTGCCAGCAGTACCCGAGGACAGGGGCACTATGGCTACACCTTC

size: NA
V: TRBV7-3
D: NA
J: TRBJ2-3
CDR3: CASSTRGGNTQYF
DNA: TGTGCCAGCAGCACAAGGGGCGGGAATACGCAGTATTTT

size: once
V: TRBV18
D: TRBD1
J: TRBJ1-6
CDR3: CASSLYRQGDSPLHF
DNA: TGTGCCAGCTCACTCTACCGACAGGGTGACTCACCCCTCCACTTT

size: NA
V: TRBV6-1
D: NA
J: TRBJ2-7
CDR3: CASLARLACHEQYF
DNA: TGTGCCAGCCTGGCTAGGCTGGCATGCCACGAGCAGTACTTC

size: few
V: TRBV30
D: TRBD1
J: TRBJ1-2
CDR3: CALDRAPYYGYTF
DNA: TGTGCCTTGGACAGGGCCCCTTACTATGGCTACACCTTC

size: NA
V: TRBV18
D: TRBD1
J: TRBJ1-6
CDR3: CASSLDRTRSPLHF
DNA: TGTGCCAGCTCACTGGACAGGACGCGGTCACCCCTCCACTTT

size: NA
V: TRBV7-2
D: NA
J: TRBJ1-6
CDR3: CASSFRSGSDSPLHF
DNA: TGTGCCAGCAGCTTCAGGTCCGGCAGCGATTCACCCCTCCACTTT

size: NA
V: TRBV27
D: NA
J: TRBJ2-7
CDR3: CASSLSLLGYEQYF
DNA: TGTGCCAGCAGTTTATCCCTATTGGGGTACGAGCAGTACTTC

size: few
V: TRBV6-1
D: NA
J: TRBJ1-2
CDR3: CASSRDLRDGYTF
DNA: TGTGCCAGCAGTAGGGACTTAAGGGATGGCTACACCTTC

size: NA
V: TRBV4-3
D: NA
J: TRBJ2-6
CDR3: CASSQDAAVRTAAGANVLTF
DNA: TGCGCCAGCAGCCAAGATGCCGCCGTCAGGACGGCGGCTGGGGCCAACGTCCTGACTTTC

size: NA
V: TRBV19
D: NA
J: TRBJ2-3
CDR3: CASSTGEGADTQYF
DNA: TGTGCCAGTAGTACAGGGGAGGGTGCAGATACGCAGTATTTT

size: NA
V: TRBV11-3
D: NA
J: TRBJ1-1
CDR3: CASRDSMNTEAFF
DNA: TGTGCCAGCAGGGACAGCATGAACACTGAAGCTTTCTTT

size: NA
V: TRBV6-2/TRBV6-3
D: TRBD1
J: TRBJ2-3
CDR3: CASSYTSGTGATDTQYF
DNA: TGTGCCAGCAGTTACACCTCCGGGACAGGGGCGACAGATACGCAGTATTTT